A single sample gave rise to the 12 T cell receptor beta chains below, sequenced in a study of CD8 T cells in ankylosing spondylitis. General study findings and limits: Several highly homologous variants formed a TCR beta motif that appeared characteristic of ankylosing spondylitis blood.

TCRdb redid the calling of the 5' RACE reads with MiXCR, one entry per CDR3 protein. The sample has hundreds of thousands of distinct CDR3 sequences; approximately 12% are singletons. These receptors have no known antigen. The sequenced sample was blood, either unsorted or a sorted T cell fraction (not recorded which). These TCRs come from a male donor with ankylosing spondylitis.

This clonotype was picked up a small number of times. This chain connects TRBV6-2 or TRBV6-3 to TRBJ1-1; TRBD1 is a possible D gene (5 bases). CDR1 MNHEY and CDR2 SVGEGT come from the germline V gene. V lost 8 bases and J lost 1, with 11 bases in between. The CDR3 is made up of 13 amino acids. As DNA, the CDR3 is TGTGCCAGCCGTCCAGGGAAGAACACTGAAGCTTTCTTT. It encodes CASRPGKNTEAFF.

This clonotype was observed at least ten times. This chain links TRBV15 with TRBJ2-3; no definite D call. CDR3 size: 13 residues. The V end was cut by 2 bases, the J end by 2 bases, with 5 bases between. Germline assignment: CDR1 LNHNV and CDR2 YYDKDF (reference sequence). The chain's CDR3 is CATSRSSTDTQYF. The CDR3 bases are TGTGCCACCAGCAGATCTTCCACAGATACGCAGTATTTT. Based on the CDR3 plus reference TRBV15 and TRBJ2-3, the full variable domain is DAMVIQNPRYQVTQFGKPVTLSCSQTLNHNVMYWYQQKSSQAPKLLFHYYDKDFNNEADTPDNFQSRRPNTSFCFLDIRSPGLGDTAMYLCATSRSSTDTQYFGPGTRLTVL.

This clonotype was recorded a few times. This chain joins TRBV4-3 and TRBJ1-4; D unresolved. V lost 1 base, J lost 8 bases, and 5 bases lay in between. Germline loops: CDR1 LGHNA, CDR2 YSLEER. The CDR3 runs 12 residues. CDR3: CASSQGREKLFF. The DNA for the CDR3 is TGCGCCAGCAGCCAAGGGAGGGAAAAACTGTTTTTT.

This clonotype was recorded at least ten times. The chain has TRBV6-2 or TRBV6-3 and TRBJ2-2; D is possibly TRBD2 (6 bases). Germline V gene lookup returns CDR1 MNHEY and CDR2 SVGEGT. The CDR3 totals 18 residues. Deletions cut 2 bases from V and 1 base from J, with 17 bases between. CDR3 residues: CASSYPPLGGGNTGELFF. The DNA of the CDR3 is TGTGCCAGCAGTTACCCACCGCTGGGGGGAGGGAACACCGGGGAGCTGTTTTTT.

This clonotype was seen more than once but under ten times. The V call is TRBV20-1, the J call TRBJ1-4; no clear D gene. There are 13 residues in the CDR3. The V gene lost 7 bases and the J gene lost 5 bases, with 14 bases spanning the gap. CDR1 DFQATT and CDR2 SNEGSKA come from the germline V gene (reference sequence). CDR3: CSGRKVENEKLFF. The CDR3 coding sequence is TGCAGTGGCCGAAAGGTGGAGAATGAAAAACTGTTTTTT.

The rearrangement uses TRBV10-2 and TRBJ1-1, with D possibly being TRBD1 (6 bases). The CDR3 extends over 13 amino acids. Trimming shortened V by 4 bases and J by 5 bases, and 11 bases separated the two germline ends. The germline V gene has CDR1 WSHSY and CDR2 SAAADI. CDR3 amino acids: CASSVGGRTEAFF. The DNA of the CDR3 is TGCGCCAGCAGTGTCGGGGGCAGGACTGAAGCTTTCTTT.

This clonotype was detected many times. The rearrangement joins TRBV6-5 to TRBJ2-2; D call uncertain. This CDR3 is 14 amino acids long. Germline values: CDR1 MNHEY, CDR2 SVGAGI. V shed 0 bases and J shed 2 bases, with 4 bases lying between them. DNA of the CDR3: TGTGCCAGCAGTTACTCAACAAACACCGGGGAGCTGTTTTTT. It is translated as CASSYSTNTGELFF.

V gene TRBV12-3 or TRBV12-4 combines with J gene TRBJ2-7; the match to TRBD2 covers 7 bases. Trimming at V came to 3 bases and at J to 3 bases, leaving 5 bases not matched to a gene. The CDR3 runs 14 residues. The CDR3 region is CASSFLAGVYEQYF. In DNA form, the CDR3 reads TGTGCCAGCAGTTTTCTCGCGGGAGTCTACGAGCAGTACTTC.

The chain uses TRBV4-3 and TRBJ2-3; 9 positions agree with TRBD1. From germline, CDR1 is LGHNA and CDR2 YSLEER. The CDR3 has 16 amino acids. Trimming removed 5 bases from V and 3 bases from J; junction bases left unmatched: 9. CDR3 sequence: CASSDFGQGRTDTQYF. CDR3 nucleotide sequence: TGCGCCAGCAGCGACTTCGGACAGGGGCGGACAGATACGCAGTATTTT.

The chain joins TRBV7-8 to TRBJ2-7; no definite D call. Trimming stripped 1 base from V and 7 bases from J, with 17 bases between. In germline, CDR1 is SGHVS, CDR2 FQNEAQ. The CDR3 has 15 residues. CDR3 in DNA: TGTGCCAGCAGCTTAGGGGGTAAGGCCTTCGGAGAGCAGTACTTC. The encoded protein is CASSLGGKAFGEQYF. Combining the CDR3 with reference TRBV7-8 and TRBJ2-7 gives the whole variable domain GAGVSQSPRYKVAKRGQDVALRCDPISGHVSLFWYQQALGQGPEFLTYFQNEAQLDKSGLPSDRFFAERPEGSVSTLKIQRTQQEDSAVYLCASSLGGKAFGEQYFGPGTRLTVT.

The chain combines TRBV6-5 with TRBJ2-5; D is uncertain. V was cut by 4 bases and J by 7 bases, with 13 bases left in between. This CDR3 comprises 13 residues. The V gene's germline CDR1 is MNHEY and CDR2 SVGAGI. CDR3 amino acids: CASSLRPEGTQYF. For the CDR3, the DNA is TGTGCCAGCAGTTTACGCCCTGAAGGGACCCAGTACTTC.

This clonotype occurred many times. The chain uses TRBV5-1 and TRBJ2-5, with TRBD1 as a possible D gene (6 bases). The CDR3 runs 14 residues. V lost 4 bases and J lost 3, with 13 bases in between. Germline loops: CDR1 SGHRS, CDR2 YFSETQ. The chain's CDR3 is CASSVQQGEETQYF. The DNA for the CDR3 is TGCGCCAGCAGCGTACAACAGGGTGAAGAGACCCAGTACTTC. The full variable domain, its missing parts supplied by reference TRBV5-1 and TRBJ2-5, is KAGVTQTPRYLIKTRGQQVTLSCSPISGHRSVSWYQQTPGQGLQFLFEYFSETQRNKGNFPGRFSGRQFSNSRSEMNVSTLELGDSALYLCASSVQQGEETQYFGPGTRLLVL.